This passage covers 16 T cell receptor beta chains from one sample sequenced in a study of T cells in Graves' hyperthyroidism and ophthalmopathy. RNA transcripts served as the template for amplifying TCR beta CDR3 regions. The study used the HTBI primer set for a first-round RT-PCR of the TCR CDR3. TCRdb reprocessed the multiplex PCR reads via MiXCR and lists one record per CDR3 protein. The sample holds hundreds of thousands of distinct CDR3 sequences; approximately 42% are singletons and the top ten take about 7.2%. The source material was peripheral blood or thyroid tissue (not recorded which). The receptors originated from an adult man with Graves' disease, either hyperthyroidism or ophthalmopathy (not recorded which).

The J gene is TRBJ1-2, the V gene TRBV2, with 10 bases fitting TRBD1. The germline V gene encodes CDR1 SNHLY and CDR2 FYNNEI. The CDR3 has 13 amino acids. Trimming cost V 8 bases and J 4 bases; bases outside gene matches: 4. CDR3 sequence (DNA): TGTGCCAGCGGGACAGGGGTTGGCTATGGCTACACCTTC. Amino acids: CASGTGVGYGYTF.

Written as DNA, the CDR3 is TGTGCCAGCAGCTTATTCCCCAAGGGCGGGGAGCTGTTTTTT. Protein: CASSLFPKGGELFF. The chain joins TRBV7-2 to TRBJ2-2; D is undetermined. V was pared by 2 bases and J by 7 bases, with 11 bases between. CDR1 SGHTA and CDR2 FQGNSA come from the germline V gene. The CDR3 is made up of 14 amino acids.

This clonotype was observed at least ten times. This CDR3 reads CASSPLGGEETQYF. As DNA, the CDR3 is TGTGCCAGCAGCCCCCTGGGCGGGGAAGAGACCCAGTACTTC. This chain links TRBV9 with TRBJ2-5; tentatively, D is TRBD2 (6 bases). This CDR3 is built from 14 residues. V lost 4 bases and J 3 bases, leaving 13 bases between the germline ends. Germline lookup yields CDR1 SGDLS and CDR2 YYNGEE.

DNA for the CDR3: TGCGCCAGCAGCTTCCGGGACAGGATTGAAAAACTGTTTTTT. Translating it yields CASSFRDRIEKLFF. V gene TRBV5-1 combines with J gene TRBJ1-4; TRBD1 matches at 8 bases. Trimming cost V 2 bases and J 7 bases; bases outside gene matches: 4. Per germline, CDR1 SGHRS and CDR2 YFSETQ. The CDR3 is made up of 14 amino acids.

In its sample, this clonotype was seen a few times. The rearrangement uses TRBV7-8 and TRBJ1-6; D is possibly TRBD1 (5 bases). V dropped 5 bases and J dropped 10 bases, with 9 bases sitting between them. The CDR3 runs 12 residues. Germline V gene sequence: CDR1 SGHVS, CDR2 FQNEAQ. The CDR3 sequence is CASSTRDSPLHF. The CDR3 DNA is TGTGCCAGCAGCACCCGGGACTCACCCCTCCACTTT. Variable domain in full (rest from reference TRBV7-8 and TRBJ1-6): GAGVSQSPRYKVAKRGQDVALRCDPISGHVSLFWYQQALGQGPEFLTYFQNEAQLDKSGLPSDRFFAERPEGSVSTLKIQRTQQEDSAVYLCASSTRDSPLHFGNGTRLTVT.

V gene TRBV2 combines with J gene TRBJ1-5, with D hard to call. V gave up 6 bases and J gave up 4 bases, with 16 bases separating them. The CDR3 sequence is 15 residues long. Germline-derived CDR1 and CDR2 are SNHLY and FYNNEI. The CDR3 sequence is CASREDGTLNQPQHF. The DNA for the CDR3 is TGTGCCAGCAGGGAGGACGGCACCCTAAATCAGCCCCAGCATTTT. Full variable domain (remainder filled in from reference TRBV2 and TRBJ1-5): EPEVTQTPSHQVTQMGQEVILRCVPISNHLYFYWYRQILGQKVEFLVSFYNNEISEKSEIFDDQFSVERPDGSNFTLKIRSTKLEDSAMYFCASREDGTLNQPQHFGDGTRLSIL.

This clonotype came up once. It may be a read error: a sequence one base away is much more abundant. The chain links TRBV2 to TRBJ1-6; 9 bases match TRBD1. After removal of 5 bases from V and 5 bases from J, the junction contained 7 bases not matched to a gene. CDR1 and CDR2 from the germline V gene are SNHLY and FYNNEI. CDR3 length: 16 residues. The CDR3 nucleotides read TGTGCCAGCAGTTCTTGGACAGGGGAAGATAATTCACCCCTCCACTTT. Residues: CASSSWTGEDNSPLHF.

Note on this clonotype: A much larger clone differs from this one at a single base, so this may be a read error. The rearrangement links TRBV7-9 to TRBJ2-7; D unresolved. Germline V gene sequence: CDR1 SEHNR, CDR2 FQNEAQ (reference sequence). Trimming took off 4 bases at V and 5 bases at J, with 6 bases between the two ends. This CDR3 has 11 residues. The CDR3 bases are TGTGCCAGCAGCTCCCTAGACGAGCAGTACTTC. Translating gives CASSSLDEQYF.

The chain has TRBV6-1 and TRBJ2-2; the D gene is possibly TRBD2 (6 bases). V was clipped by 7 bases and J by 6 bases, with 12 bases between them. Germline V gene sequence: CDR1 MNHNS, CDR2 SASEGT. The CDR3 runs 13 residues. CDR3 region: CASIAVRAGELFF. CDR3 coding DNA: TGTGCCAGCATAGCGGTCAGGGCCGGGGAGCTGTTTTTT.

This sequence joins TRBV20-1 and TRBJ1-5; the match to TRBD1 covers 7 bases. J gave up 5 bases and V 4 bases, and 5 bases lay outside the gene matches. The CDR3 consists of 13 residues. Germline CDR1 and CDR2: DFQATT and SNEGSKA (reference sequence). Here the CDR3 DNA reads TGCAGTGCTACCCGGGACAGCTATCAGCCCCAGCATTTT. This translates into CSATRDSYQPQHF.

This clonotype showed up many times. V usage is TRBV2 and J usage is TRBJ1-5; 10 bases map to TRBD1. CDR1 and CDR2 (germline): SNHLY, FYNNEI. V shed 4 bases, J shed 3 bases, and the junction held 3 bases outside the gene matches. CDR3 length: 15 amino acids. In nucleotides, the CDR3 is TGTGCCAGCAGTGGGGACAGGGGTAACAATCAGCCCCAGCATTTT. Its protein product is CASSGDRGNNQPQHF.

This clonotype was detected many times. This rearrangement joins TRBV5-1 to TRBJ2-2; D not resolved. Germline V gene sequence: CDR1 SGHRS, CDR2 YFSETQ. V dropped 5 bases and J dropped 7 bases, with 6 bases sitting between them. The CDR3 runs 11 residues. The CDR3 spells CASSDLGELFF. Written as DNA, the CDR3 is TGCGCCAGCAGTGACCTCGGGGAGCTGTTTTTT.

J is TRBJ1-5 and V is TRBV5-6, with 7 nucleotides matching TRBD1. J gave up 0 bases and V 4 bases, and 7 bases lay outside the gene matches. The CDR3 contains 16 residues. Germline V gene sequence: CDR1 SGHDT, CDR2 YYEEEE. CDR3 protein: CASSTRTGSSNQPQHF. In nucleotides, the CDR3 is TGTGCCAGCAGCACCCGGACAGGCTCTAGCAATCAGCCCCAGCATTTT. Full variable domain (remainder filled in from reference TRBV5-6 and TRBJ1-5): DAGVTQSPTHLIKTRGQQVTLRCSPKSGHDTVSWYQQALGQGPQFIFQYYEEEERQRGNFPDRFSGHQFPNYSSELNVNALLLGDSALYLCASSTRTGSSNQPQHFGDGTRLSIL.

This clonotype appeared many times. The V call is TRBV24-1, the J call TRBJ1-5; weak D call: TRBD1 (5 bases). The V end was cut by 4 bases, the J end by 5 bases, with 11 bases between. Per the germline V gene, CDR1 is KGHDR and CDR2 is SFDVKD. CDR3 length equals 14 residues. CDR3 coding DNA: TGTGCCACCAGTGACTCGGGACCGTATCAGCCCCAGCATTTT. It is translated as CATSDSGPYQPQHF.

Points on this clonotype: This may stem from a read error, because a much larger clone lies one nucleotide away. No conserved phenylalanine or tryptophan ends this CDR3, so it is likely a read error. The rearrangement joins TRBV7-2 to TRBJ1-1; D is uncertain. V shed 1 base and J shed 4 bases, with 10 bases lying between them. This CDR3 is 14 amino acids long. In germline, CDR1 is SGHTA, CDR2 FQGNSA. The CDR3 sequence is CASSLDFSVTEAFL. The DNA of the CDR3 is TGTGCCAGCAGCTTAGATTTTAGTGTCACTGAAGCTTTCCTT.

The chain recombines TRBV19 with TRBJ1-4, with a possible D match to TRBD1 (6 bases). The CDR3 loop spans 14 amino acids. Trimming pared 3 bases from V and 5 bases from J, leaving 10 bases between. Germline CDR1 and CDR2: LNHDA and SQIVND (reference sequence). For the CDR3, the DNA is TGTGCCAGTAGTATCAGGAGGGGGAATGAAAAACTGTTTTTT. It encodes CASSIRRGNEKLFF.